This T cell receptor beta chain derives from a study of T-cell reconstitution after alpha-beta-depleted transplantation in children. Unique molecular identifiers featured in how the TCRbeta library was prepared. Each CDR3 protein is one row after TCRdb ran MiXCR on the PCR reads. The table records around 380,000 distinct CDR3 sequences, 9.5% to 13% of them present only once. This clonotype was observed at least ten times. The V gene end was trimmed by 0 bases and the J gene end by 4 bases; junction bases not matched to a gene: 6. This CDR3 spans 16 amino acids. Germline V CDR1 and CDR2: SGHKS, YYEKEE (reference sequence).

V usage is TRBV5-5 and J usage is TRBJ2-2; 7 nucleotides line up with TRBD1. This specimen consisted of PBMCs from the stem cell graft donor, obtained from the stem cell graft. This receptor was obtained from a human donor who donated a stem cell graft to a child with acute myeloid leukemia. The DNA for the CDR3 is TGTGCCAGCAGCTTGGTCCAGGGGGTGATCACCGGGGAGCTGTTTTTT. Residues: CASSLVQGVITGELFF.